These T cell receptor beta chains were read from a single sample in a study of T cells in Graves' hyperthyroidism and ophthalmopathy. From the multiplex PCR reads, TCRdb called clonotypes with MiXCR, one entry per CDR3 protein. The data contain hundreds of thousands of distinct CDR3 sequences, about 14% of them singletons. The sample comprised blood. These receptors all stem from a woman aged 18 to 35 with Graves' hyperthyroidism. The CDR3 runs from the conserved cysteine through the conserved F or W. A D gene is named only where the DNA matches it firmly. Clone sizes are given selectively: once, few, many, or a class where the clone is expanded.

J gene	V gene	clone size	D gene	CDR3 DNA	CDR3 protein
TRBJ2-1	TRBV4-3	.	TRBD1	TGCGCCAGCAGCCAAGACCGGGACAGCAGGCCTACCATCTACAATGAGCAGTTCTTC	CASSQDRDSRPTIYNEQFF
TRBJ2-5	TRBV6-1	.	.	TGTGCCAGCAGCCCTGGACAGCTAGAGACCCGGTACTTC	CASSPGQLETRYF
TRBJ2-7	TRBV30	.	.	TGTGCCTGGAGAGTCGACAGGTTTCTCTACGAGCAGTACTTC	CAWRVDRFLYEQYF
TRBJ2-7	TRBV5-5	once	TRBD2	TGTGCCAGCAGCACCTCGGAGTTGCTAGCGGGAGCCCCTAGGGAGCAGTACTTC	CASSTSELLAGAPREQYF
TRBJ2-2	TRBV3-1	few	.	TGTGCCAGCACGGAGACCGGGGAGCTGTTTTTT	CASTETGELFF
TRBJ2-7	TRBV30	.	.	TGTGCCTGGAGTTGGGGGTACTCCTACGAGCAGTACTTC	CAWSWGYSYEQYF
TRBJ2-7	TRBV4-2	.	TRBD2	TGTGCCAGCAGCCACACTCGGTCTAGCGGGAGGGACGAGCAGTACTTC	CASSHTRSSGRDEQYF
TRBJ1-5	TRBV30	.	TRBD1	TGTGCCTGGGCCGATACAGGGGATCAGCCCCAGCATTTT	CAWADTGDQPQHF
TRBJ1-1	TRBV29-1	few	.	TGCAGCGTTGAAGCACATGGTCGAGCTTTCTTT	CSVEAHGRAFF
TRBJ2-3	TRBV5-6	many	TRBD2	TGTGCCAGCAGCTTGGTTGCGGGAGGGCGGACAGATACGCAGTATTTT	CASSLVAGGRTDTQYF
TRBJ2-1	TRBV13	many	.	TGTGCCAGCGTAACCCAACTGGCTGCTAGGGTCAATGAGCAGTTCTTC	CASVTQLAARVNEQFF
TRBJ1-5	TRBV30	many	.	TGTGCCTGGAATGGAGGATTGGGCAATCAGCCCCAGCATTTT	CAWNGGLGNQPQHF
TRBJ2-7	TRBV29-1	.	TRBD2	TGCAGCGTTGAGACTAGCGGGATGGAAGAGCAGTACTTC	CSVETSGMEEQYF
TRBJ2-5	TRBV29-1	.	TRBD2	TGCAGCGTGCTAGCGGGAGAGGGTCTGGGAGAGACCCAGTACTTC	CSVLAGEGLGETQYF
TRBJ2-4	TRBV24-1	few	.	TGTGCCACCAGTGACCAGTACGACATTCAGTACTTC	CATSDQYDIQYF
TRBJ2-5	TRBV4-3	few	.	TGCGCCAGCAGCGAAAACTCTCAAGAGACCCAGTACTTC	CASSENSQETQYF
TRBJ1-1	TRBV19	.	.	TGTGCCAGTAGTATTGGCGGGGGAACTGAAGCTTTCTTT	CASSIGGGTEAFF
TRBJ1-3	TRBV6-2/TRBV6-3	many	.	TGTGCCAGCAGTTACGCGGTCGGGGGAACATCCTCTGGAAACACCATATATTTT	CASSYAVGGTSSGNTIYF
TRBJ2-7	TRBV28	few	TRBD1	TGTGCCAGCAGCACAGGGGCTTACTCCTACGAGCAGTACTTC	CASSTGAYSYEQYF